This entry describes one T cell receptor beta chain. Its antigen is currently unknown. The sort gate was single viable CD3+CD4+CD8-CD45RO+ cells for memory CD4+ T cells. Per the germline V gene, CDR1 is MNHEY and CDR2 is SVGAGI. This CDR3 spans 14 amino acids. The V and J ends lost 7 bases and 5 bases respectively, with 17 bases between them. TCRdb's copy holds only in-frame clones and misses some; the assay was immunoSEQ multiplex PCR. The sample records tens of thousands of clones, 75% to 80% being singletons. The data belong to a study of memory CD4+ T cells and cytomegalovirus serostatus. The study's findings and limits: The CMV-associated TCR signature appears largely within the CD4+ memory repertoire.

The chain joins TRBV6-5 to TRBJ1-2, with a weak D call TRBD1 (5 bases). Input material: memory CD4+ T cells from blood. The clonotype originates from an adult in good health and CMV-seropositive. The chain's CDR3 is CASNPLRDGYGYTF. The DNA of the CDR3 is TGTGCCAGCAACCCTCTCAGGGACGGGTATGGCTACACCTTC.